Listed below are T cell receptor beta chains from one sample, sequenced in a study of Ad26.COV2.S vaccination and SARS-CoV-2 variants. Some clones are missing from TCRdb's copy, which holds only in-frame ones; the method was immunoSEQ multiplex PCR. In the table there are roughly 510,000 clones, approximately 88% of which are singletons. This material consisted of peripheral blood, taken in a trial of Ad26.COV2.S vaccine versus placebo. All receptors derive from a person between 18 and 59 years old who received the Ad26.COV2.S COVID-19 vaccine or a placebo. The CDR3 runs from the conserved cysteine through the conserved F or W. The D gene is left open where the match is weak. Size values are once, few and many counts, or a class for expanded clones, and some rows have none.

cdr3_nt cdr3_aa v_call clone_size j_call d_call
TGTGCCAGCTCACCACTGGGACAGGGCCTTGGTTCACCCCTCCACTTT CASSPLGQGLGSPLHF TRBV18 - TRBJ1-6 TRBD1
TGTGCCAGTAGGACTAGCGGGAGCCGGTACGAGCAGTTCTTC CASRTSGSRYEQFF TRBV19 - TRBJ2-1 TRBD2
TGTGCCAGCAGCTTAGCGTCCCGACAGGCCTTTGAAGCTTTCTTT CASSLASRQAFEAFF TRBV7-2 once TRBJ1-1 -
TGTGCCAGCAGCGCCCGGAGCTCCTATAATTCACCCCTCCACTTT CASSARSSYNSPLHF TRBV7-9 - TRBJ1-6 -
TGTGCCAGCAGTCACGGTGGCCTGAGGGAGCAGTACTTC CASSHGGLREQYF TRBV12-3/TRBV12-4 - TRBJ2-7 -
TGTGCCAGCAGCTTACTGGGGCCCTACGAGCAGTACTTC CASSLLGPYEQYF TRBV7-2 - TRBJ2-7 -
TGCGCCAGCAGCCCGCTCTCGCTTTTGAAAGAGCAGTTCTTC CASSPLSLLKEQFF TRBV5-1 - TRBJ2-1 -
TGTGCCAGCAGCCAAGCCCTACAGGGGCCCCAAGAGACCCAGTACTTC CASSQALQGPQETQYF TRBV14 - TRBJ2-5 TRBD1
TGTGCCAGCAGCATACGGATTGAGAATTCACCCCTCCACTTT CASSIRIENSPLHF TRBV9 once TRBJ1-6 -
TGTGCCAGCAGCTTAGATGGGGGGGGATACAATGAGCAGTTCTTC CASSLDGGGYNEQFF TRBV11-2 - TRBJ2-1 TRBD2
TGTGCCAGCAAGATGGACAGGGAACCAGATACGCAGTATTTT CASKMDREPDTQYF TRBV7-8 - TRBJ2-3 TRBD1
TGTGCCAGCAGTGAAATGGGAGGCGCTGGCTACACCTTC CASSEMGGAGYTF TRBV2 - TRBJ1-2 -
TGTGCCAGCAGTATTAGCGGAGCTAACTACAATGAGCAGTTCTTC CASSISGANYNEQFF TRBV6-6 - TRBJ2-1 -
TGCGCCAGCAGCTTGGGAGGGACTAGCGGCAGCACAGATACGCAGTATTTT CASSLGGTSGSTDTQYF TRBV5-1 once TRBJ2-3 TRBD2
TGTGCCAGCAGTTACACGGGAGGCCCTGCGGGAACGCAGTATTTT CASSYTGGPAGTQYF TRBV6-2/TRBV6-3 - TRBJ2-3 TRBD2
TGTGCCAGCTCACCACTCGGGGGGACTAGCGGGATCAGCCACAATGAGCAGTTCTTC CASSPLGGTSGISHNEQFF TRBV18 - TRBJ2-1 TRBD2
TGTGCCAGTAGTATACAGGGATCGTCACCCCTCCACTTT CASSIQGSSPLHF TRBV19 - TRBJ1-6 -
TGTGCCAGCCGCAGAATCACAGGGAACGAGCAGTACTTC CASRRITGNEQYF TRBV11-2 - TRBJ2-7 -
TGTGCCAGTAGTTTCAGGGGCGGGAATCAGCCCCAGCATTTT CASSFRGGNQPQHF TRBV19 once TRBJ1-5 -
TGTGCCAGCAGAGGACAGGGAGCCGGGGAGCTGTTTTTT CASRGQGAGELFF TRBV6-5 - TRBJ2-2 TRBD1
TGTGCCAGCAGTGAGGCGGGAAGGAACACAGATACGCAGTATTTT CASSEAGRNTDTQYF TRBV6-1 - TRBJ2-3 -
TGTGCCAGCAGTAACAGGGATTTCGGGGAGACCCAGTACTTC CASSNRDFGETQYF TRBV7-9 - TRBJ2-5 -
TGTGCCAGCAGCCAAAGTGGGACAGGGGGAACTGAAGCTTTCTTT CASSQSGTGGTEAFF TRBV3-1/TRBV3-2 - TRBJ1-1 TRBD1
TGTGCCAGCAGCTTCCCGGGACAGGGGAATAAGCAGTACTTC CASSFPGQGNKQYF TRBV5-6 - TRBJ2-7 TRBD1
TGTGCCTCACCCGGGACAGGGATCTATGGCTACACCTTC CASPGTGIYGYTF TRBV30 - TRBJ1-2 TRBD1
TGTGCCAGTAGTATAGCCGGGTTTCGAAGAAGCAATCAGCCCCAGCATTTT CASSIAGFRRSNQPQHF TRBV19 - TRBJ1-5 -
TGCGCCAGCAGCAAGAGCCCGGGAAACACTGAAGCTTTCTTT CASSKSPGNTEAFF TRBV5-1 - TRBJ1-1 -
TGTGCCAGCAGCCCGATCGGGACAGGGGCCAACGTCCTGACTTTC CASSPIGTGANVLTF TRBV9 - TRBJ2-6 -
TGCGCCAGCAGCCAAGACGGGGACCTCCTCTCCTACGAGCAGTACTTC CASSQDGDLLSYEQYF TRBV4-1 - TRBJ2-7 -
TGTGCCTGGCGTGAGAAGGGGGGGAACACTGAAGCTTTCTTT CAWREKGGNTEAFF TRBV30 - TRBJ1-1 -
TGTGCCAGCAGCGCCATGGGGGGAACCAACTATGGCTACACCTTC CASSAMGGTNYGYTF TRBV9 - TRBJ1-2 -
TGCGCCAGCAGCCCCGGTGATACGCAGTATTTT CASSPGDTQYF TRBV4-1 - TRBJ2-3 -
TGTGCCAGCAGCGTAGCGGTGACAGCAGAAGCTTTCTTT CASSVAVTAEAFF TRBV9 - TRBJ1-1 -
TGTGCCACCAGCAGAGAAGGGACAGGAATTCCTGAAGCTTTCTTT CATSREGTGIPEAFF TRBV15 - TRBJ1-1 TRBD1
TGCGCCAGCAGCCAAGATCTCTGGGGGGCGACCGCCTACGAGCAGTACTTC CASSQDLWGATAYEQYF TRBV4-3 - TRBJ2-7 -
TGCGCCAGCAGCTTGGGCGGGCTAGCGGGAGGTGTACTCATCTTC CASSLGGLAGGVLIF TRBV5-1 - TRBJ2-1 TRBD2
TGTGCCAGCAGCCAAGAGGGGTCAGCGGGAGGCCTTTACGAGCAGTACTTC CASSQEGSAGGLYEQYF TRBV14 - TRBJ2-7 TRBD2
TGTGCCAGCAGCCCCCAGTTGGGGGGAATTGAGCAGTTCTTC CASSPQLGGIEQFF TRBV9 - TRBJ2-1 -
TGTGCCATCCAGTGGGGGGACACCGGGGAGCTGTTTTTT CAIQWGDTGELFF TRBV10-3 - TRBJ2-2 -
TGTGCCTGGAGTTGGACAGACCAGGGAGGCTACACCTTC CAWSWTDQGGYTF TRBV30 - TRBJ1-2 -
TGTGCCACCAGTGATTTAGGTATCCCAAGTAGGCAGCCCCAGCATTTT CATSDLGIPSRQPQHF TRBV24-1 - TRBJ1-5 -
TGTGCCAGCAGAACCACAGGGAGCTCCTACAATGAGCAGTTCTTC CASRTTGSSYNEQFF TRBV6-5 - TRBJ2-1 -
TGTGCCAGCAGCTTGGGACAGGGAACTACGAGCGAGCAGTACTTC CASSLGQGTTSEQYF TRBV7-9 few TRBJ2-7 TRBD1
TGTGCCAGCAGTGAGAGGGGGCAGGGAATAACGAACACTGAAGCTTTCTTT CASSERGQGITNTEAFF TRBV6-1 - TRBJ1-1 TRBD1
TGTGCCAGCAGCCGAGGGGGGCCTCGCACTGAAGCTTTCTTT CASSRGGPRTEAFF TRBV6-2/TRBV6-3 - TRBJ1-1 -
TGTGCCAGCAGCCCCGGACAGGGGAAGGAAAAACTGTTTTTT CASSPGQGKEKLFF TRBV7-9 - TRBJ1-4 TRBD1
TGTGCCAGCTCATTCACTAAGGCTGAAGCTTTCTTT CASSFTKAEAFF TRBV18 - TRBJ1-1 -
TGTGCCAGCAGCTTAAGGACAGGGACCGGGGAGCTGTTTTTT CASSLRTGTGELFF TRBV7-2 once TRBJ2-2 TRBD1
TGTGCCAGCCAAAAGGCGGAGGGAAATAATTCACCCCTCCACTTT CASQKAEGNNSPLHF TRBV27 - TRBJ1-6 -
TGTGCCAGCAGCTTAAATCCCCCCCACCTAGCGGGAGTCTCATCCACCACCTACGAGCAGTACTTC CASSLNPPHLAGVSSTTYEQYF TRBV7-3 - TRBJ2-7 TRBD2
TGTGCCAGCAGCCGGACGGGGGGGGCTCTGAATTCACCCCTCCACTTT CASSRTGGALNSPLHF TRBV7-2 - TRBJ1-6 -
TGTGCCAGCAGTTACCCGGGCGGCAATCAGCCCCAGCATTTT CASSYPGGNQPQHF TRBV6-6 - TRBJ1-5 -
TGTGCCAGCAGTGACCCACTGGGAGGGCAGGGGGGCTACGAGCAGTACTTC CASSDPLGGQGGYEQYF TRBV28 - TRBJ2-7 -
TGTGCCAGCGGGGTCGACAGGGGACAATACAATGAGCAGTTCTTC CASGVDRGQYNEQFF TRBV2 - TRBJ2-1 TRBD1
TGTGCCAGCAGTGCGCAGACTAGCGGGAGCTACAATGAGCAGTTCTTC CASSAQTSGSYNEQFF TRBV6-1 - TRBJ2-1 TRBD2
TGTGCCAGCACCAGCCCCGCAAATGAGCAGTTCTTC CASTSPANEQFF TRBV6-5 once TRBJ2-1 -
TGTGCCAGCAGCCCCAACGTGGGGGGGCGGGACGAGCAGTACTTC CASSPNVGGRDEQYF TRBV7-8 - TRBJ2-7 -
TGTGCCAGCAGCCGAGGACAGGGCCTAGGTGAGCAGTACTTC CASSRGQGLGEQYF TRBV3-1/TRBV3-2 - TRBJ2-7 TRBD1
TGTGCCAGCAGCTTGGGGGTGAGGACCTACGAGCAGTACTTC CASSLGVRTYEQYF TRBV5-8 once TRBJ2-7 -
TGTGCCAGCAGCGTTACAGGGAAAGGGGCCAACGTCCTGACTTTC CASSVTGKGANVLTF TRBV9 once TRBJ2-6 -